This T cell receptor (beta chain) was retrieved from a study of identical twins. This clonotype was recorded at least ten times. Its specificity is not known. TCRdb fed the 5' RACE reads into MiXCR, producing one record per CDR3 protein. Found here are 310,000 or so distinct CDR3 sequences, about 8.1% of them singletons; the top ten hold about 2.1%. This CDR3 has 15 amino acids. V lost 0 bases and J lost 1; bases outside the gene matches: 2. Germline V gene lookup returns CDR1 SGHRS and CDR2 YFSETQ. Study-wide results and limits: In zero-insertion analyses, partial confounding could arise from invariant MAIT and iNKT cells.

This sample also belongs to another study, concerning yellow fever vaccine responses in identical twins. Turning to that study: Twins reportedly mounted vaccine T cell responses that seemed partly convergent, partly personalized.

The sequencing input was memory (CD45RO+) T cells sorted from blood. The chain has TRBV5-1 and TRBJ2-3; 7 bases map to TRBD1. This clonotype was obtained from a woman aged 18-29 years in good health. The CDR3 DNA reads TGCGCCAGCAGCTTGGAGGGACAGCGCACAGATACGCAGTATTTT. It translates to CASSLEGQRTDTQYF.